The present T cell receptor beta chain was sequenced within a study of T cell responses to AZD1222 COVID-19 vaccine. Whole-study context: Researchers grouped second doses given at about 4 or about 12 weeks into one pool. Whole-study findings and limits: Sampled repertoires all dated from after the peak T cell response. Donors were chiefly white British, with a greater number of females, and clonal diversity was perhaps underestimated. Spike-wide vaccine-associated CD4 TCRs dominated at 160-218 and 743-854.

This clone has a single count. Its specificity is unknown. Libraries were prepared by immunoSEQ multiplex PCR; TCRdb keeps only in-frame clonotypes and omits some of them. There are some 150,000 clones in the sample; over 85% occur only once, and under 6.5% lies in the top ten. The sample consisted of peripheral blood, taken on day 0 of AZD1222 vaccination. This receptor was obtained from an adult in good health.

This CDR3 is CASSIGGQIYPSGNTIYF. In DNA form, the CDR3 reads TGTGCCAGTAGTATAGGAGGGCAGATTTACCCTTCTGGAAACACCATATATTTT. This chain uses TRBV19 with TRBJ1-3; D gene ambiguous. The CDR3 is 18 amino acids. Between the trimmed V and J ends, which lost 1 base and 1 base, there was a span of 17 bases. Germline V gives CDR1 LNHDA, CDR2 SQIVND (reference sequence).